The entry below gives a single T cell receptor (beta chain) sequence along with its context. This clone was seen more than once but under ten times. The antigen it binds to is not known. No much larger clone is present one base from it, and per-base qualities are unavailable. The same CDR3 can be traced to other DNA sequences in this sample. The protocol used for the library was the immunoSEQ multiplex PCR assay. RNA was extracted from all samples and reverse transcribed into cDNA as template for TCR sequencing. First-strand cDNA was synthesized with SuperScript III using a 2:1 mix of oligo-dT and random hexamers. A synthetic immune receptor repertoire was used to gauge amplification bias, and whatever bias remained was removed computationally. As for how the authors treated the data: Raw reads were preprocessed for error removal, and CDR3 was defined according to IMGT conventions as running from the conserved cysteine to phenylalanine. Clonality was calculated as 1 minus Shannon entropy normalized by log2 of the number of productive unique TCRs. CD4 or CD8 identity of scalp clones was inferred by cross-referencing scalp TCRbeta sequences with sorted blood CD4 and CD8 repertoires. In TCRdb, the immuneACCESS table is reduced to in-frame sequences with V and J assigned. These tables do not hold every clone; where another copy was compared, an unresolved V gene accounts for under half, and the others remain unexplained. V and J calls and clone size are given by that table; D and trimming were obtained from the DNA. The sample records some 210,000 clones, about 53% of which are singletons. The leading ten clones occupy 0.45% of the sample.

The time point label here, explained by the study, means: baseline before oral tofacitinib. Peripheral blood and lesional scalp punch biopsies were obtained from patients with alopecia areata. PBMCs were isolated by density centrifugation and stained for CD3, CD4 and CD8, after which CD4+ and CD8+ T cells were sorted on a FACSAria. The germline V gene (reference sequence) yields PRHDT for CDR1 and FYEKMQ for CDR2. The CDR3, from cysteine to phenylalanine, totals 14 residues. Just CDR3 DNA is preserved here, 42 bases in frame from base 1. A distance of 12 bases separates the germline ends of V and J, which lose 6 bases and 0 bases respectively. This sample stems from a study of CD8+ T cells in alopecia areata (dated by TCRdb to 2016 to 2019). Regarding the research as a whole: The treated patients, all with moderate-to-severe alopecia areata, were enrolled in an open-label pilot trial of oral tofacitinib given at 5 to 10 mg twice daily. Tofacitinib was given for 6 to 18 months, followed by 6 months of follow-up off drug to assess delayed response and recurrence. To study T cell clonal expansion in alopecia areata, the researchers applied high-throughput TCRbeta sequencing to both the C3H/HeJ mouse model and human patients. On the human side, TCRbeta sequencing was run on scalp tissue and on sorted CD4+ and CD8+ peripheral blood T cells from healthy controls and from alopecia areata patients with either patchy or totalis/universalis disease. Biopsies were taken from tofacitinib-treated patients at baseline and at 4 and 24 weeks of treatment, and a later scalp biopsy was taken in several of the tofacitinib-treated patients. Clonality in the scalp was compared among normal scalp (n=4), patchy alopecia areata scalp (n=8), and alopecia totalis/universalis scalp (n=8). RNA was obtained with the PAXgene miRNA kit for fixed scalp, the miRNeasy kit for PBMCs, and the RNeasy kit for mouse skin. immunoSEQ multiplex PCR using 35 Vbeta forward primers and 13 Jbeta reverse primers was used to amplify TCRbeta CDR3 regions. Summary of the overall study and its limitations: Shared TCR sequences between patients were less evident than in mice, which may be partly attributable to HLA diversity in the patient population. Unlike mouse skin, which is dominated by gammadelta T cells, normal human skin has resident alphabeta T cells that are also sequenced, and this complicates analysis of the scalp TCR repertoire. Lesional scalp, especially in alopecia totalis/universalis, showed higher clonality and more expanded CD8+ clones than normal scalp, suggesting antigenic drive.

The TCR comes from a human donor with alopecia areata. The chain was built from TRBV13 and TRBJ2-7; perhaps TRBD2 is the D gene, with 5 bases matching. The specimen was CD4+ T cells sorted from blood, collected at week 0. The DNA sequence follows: TGTGCCAGCAGATCGAGCGGTAGCTCCTACGAGCAGTACTTC. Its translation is CASRSSGSSYEQYF. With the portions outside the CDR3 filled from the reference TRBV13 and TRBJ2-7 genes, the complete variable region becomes AAGVIQSPRHLIKEKRETATLKCYPIPRHDTVYWYQQGPGQDPQFLISFYEKMQSDKGSIPDRFSAQQFSDYHSELNMSSLELGDSALYFCASRSSGSSYEQYFGPGTRLTVT.